This T cell receptor (beta chain) comes out of a study of long-term antiretroviral therapy in people with HIV. Study-level results: Blood specimens, gathered between about 2004 and 2017, were possibly obtained under older ART regimens. Every time point showed a repertoire led by clones expanded before ART.

With respect to this clone: Its specificity is not known.

CDR1 and CDR2 (germline): SGDLS, YYNGEE. V gave up 0 bases and J gave up 7 bases; unmatched junction bases: 10. This CDR3 is 16 amino acids long. With survey level as its setting, the immunoSEQ assay was v3.0. The method was immunoSEQ multiplex PCR; TCRdb's version includes in-frame clones alone and lacks a portion of them. Of about 40,000 clones in the sample, about nine tenths were seen once. The receptor comes from a woman aged 45-65 years with HIV. This sample comprised unsorted PBMCs, obtained 1.2 years after starting antiretroviral therapy. The chain uses TRBV9 and TRBJ1-2, with TRBD1 matching over 9 bases. CDR3 residues: CASSVDLQGAVSGYTF. CDR3 DNA: TGTGCCAGCAGCGTAGACCTACAGGGGGCTGTAAGTGGCTACACCTTC.